This section outlines one T cell receptor beta chain sequence together with its context. Original methodology: Estimated nucleated cell counts came from reference gene primer amplification. Assay used: immunoSEQ multiplex PCR; TCRdb lists only in-frame clones, some missing. V and J calls and clone size follow that table, whereas D and trimming were derived from the DNA. The table records tens of thousands of clones, approximately 84% of them present only once. The data were obtained in a study of blood T cell repertoires in COVID-19. Study in general: COVID-19 samples from acute and convalescent phases originated in the United States, Italy and Spain. T cells, B-cell-depleted T cells, or PBMCs supplied cDNA or gDNA.

The CDR3 has 13 amino acids. V was cut by 5 bases and J by 1 base, with 8 bases left in between. CDR1 is ENHRY, CDR2 SYGVKD, per germline. V is TRBV10-3 and J is TRBJ1-1; D is unclear. The receptor was derived from a man in his 60s with acute or convalescent COVID-19. Sequencing input: peripheral blood. Here the CDR3 DNA reads TGTGCCATCAGTTTAGATACGAACACTGAAGCTTTCTTT. As protein: CAISLDTNTEAFF.